Below, one T cell receptor (beta chain) is given with its context. Its antigen is unidentified. The record originates from a study of cytomegalovirus exposure and HLA in healthy donors. Study-level results: Associated with cytomegalovirus, according to the listing, were 164 TCR beta chains.

It was with 60 Vbeta and 13 Jbeta primers that the PCR ran. Profiling relied on immunoSEQ multiplex PCR, and the TCRdb table lists in-frame clones only, not all of them. The sample yields about 110,000 clones, around 83% seen once. Germline-derived CDR1 and CDR2 are SGHAT and FQNNGV. The length of the CDR3 is 15 residues. V lost 0 bases to trimming and J lost 5 bases, with 13 bases between them. The J gene is TRBJ1-1, the V gene TRBV11-2; D may be TRBD1 (6 bases). What was sequenced was PBMCs. The clonotype comes from an older woman in good health and CMV-seropositive. CDR3 DNA sequence: TGTGCCAGCAGCTTAGAAGTGGGGGCAAGGACTGAAGCTTTCTTT. Translating it yields CASSLEVGARTEAFF.